This T cell receptor (beta chain) was captured in a study of blood T cell repertoires in COVID-19. Profiled with immunoSEQ multiplex PCR; TCRdb holds only in-frame clones, not every one. Of approximately 210,000 clones listed, 75% to 90% were seen once; the top ten hold 4% to 5.5%. Germline CDR1 and CDR2: WNHNN and SYGVQD (reference sequence). V lost 2 bases, J lost 5 bases, and 4 bases stayed unmatched. CDR3 length: 15 amino acids. The source is a woman in her thirties or forties with acute or convalescent COVID-19. This sequence joins TRBV10-1 and TRBJ2-3; 10 nucleotides align to TRBD1. The sequenced material came from peripheral blood. CDR3 loop: CASSEDRGRRDTQYF. The CDR3 nucleotides read TGCGCCAGCAGTGAGGACAGGGGGCGCAGAGATACGCAGTATTTT.